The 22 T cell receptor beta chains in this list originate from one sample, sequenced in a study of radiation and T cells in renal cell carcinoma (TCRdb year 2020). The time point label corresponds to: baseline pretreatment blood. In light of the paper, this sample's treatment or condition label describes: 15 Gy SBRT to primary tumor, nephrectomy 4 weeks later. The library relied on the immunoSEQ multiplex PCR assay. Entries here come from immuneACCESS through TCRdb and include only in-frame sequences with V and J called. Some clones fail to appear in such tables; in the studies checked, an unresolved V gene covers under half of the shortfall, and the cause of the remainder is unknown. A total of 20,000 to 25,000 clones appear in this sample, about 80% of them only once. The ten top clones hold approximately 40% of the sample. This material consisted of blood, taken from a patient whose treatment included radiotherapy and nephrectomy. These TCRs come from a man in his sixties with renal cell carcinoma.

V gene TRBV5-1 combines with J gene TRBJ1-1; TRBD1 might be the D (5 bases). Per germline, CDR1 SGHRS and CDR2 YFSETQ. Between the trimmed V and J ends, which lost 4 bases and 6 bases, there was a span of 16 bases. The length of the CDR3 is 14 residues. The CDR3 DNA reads TGCGCCAGCAGCCCACAGGACCCAACGGCTGAAGCTTTCTTT. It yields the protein CASSPQDPTAEAFF. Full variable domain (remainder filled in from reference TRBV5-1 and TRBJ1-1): KAGVTQTPRYLIKTRGQQVTLSCSPISGHRSVSWYQQTPGQGLQFLFEYFSETQRNKGNFPGRFSGRQFSNSRSEMNVSTLELGDSALYLCASSPQDPTAEAFFGQGTRLTVV.

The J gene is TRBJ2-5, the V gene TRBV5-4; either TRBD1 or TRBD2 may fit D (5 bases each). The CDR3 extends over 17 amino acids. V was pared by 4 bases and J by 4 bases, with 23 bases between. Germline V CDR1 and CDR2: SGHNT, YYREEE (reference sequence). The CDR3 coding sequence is TGTGCCAGCAGCCCCCGGGGCGGGTCGGCCAGAGGAGAGACCCAGTACTTC. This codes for CASSPRGGSARGETQYF.

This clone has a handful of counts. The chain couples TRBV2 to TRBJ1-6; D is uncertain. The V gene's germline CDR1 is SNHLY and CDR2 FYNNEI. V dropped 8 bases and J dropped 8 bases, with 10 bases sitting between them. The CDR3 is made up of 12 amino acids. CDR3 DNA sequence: TGTGCCAGCCGCTTTTTTGATTCACCCCTCCACTTT. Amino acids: CASRFFDSPLHF.

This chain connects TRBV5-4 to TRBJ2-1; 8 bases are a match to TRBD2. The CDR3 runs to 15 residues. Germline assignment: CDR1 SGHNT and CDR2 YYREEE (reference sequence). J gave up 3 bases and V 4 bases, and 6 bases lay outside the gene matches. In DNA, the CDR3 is TGTGCCAGCAGCCCCCGGGAGGGCCTCTACAATGAGCAGTTCTTC. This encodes CASSPREGLYNEQFF. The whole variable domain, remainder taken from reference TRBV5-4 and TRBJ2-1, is ETGVTQSPTHLIKTRGQQVTLRCSSQSGHNTVSWYQQALGQGPQFIFQYYREEENGRGNFPPRFSGLQFPNYSSELNVNALELDDSALYLCASSPREGLYNEQFFGPGTRLTVL.

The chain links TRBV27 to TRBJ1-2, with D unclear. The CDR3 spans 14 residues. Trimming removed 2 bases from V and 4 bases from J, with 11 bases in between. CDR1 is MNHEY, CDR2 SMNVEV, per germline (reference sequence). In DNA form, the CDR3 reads TGTGCCAGCAGTTTAAGGACGGGCGGCTATGGCTACACCTTC. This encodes CASSLRTGGYGYTF.

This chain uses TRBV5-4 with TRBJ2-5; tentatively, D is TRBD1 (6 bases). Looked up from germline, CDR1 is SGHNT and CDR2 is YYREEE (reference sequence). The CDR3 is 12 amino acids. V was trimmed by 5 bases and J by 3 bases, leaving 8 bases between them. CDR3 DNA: TGTGCCAGCAGTGGGGGCGAAGAGACCCAGTACTTC. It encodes CASSGGEETQYF.

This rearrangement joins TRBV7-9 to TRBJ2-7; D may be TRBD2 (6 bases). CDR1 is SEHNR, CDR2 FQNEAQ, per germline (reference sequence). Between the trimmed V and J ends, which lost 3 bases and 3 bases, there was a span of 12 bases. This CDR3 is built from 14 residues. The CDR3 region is CASSFVGGNYEQYF. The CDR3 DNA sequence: TGTGCCAGCAGCTTTGTTGGGGGGAACTACGAGCAGTACTTC.

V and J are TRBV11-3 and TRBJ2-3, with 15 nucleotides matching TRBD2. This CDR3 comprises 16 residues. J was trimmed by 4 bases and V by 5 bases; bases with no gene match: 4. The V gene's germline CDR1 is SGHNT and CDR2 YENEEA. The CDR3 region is CASSPGLAGGSDTQYF. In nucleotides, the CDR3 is TGTGCCAGCAGCCCCGGACTAGCGGGAGGGTCAGATACGCAGTATTTT.

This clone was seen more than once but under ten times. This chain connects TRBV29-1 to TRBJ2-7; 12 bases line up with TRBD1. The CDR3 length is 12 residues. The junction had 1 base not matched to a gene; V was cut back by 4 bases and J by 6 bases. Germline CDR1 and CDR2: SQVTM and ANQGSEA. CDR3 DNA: TGCAGCGTTGGGGGACAGGGGGCCGAGCAGTACTTC. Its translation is CSVGGQGAEQYF.

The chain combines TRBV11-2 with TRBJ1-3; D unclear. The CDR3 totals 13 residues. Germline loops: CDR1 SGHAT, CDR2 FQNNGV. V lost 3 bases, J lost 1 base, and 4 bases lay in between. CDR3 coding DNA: TGTGCCAGCAGCTTGACATCTGGAAACACCATATATTTT. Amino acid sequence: CASSLTSGNTIYF.

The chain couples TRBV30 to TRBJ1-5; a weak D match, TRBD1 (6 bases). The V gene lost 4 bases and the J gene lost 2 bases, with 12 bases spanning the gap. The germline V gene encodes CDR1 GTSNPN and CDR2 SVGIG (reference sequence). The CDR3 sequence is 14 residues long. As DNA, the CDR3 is TGTGCCTGGACAACAGGGTTCGGCAATCAGCCCCAGCATTTT. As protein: CAWTTGFGNQPQHF.

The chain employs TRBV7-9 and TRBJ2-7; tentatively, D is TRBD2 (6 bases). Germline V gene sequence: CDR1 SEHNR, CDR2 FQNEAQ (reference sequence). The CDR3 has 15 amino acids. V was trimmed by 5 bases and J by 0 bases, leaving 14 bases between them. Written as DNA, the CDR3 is TGTGCCAGCAGCCCCGGAGGGTCTAGCTCCTACGAGCAGTACTTC. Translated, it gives CASSPGGSSSYEQYF.

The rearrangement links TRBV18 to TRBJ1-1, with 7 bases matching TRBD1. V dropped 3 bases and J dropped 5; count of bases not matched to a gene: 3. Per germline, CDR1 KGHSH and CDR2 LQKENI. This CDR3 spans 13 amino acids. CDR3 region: CASSPTGVTEAFF. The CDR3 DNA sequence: TGTGCCAGCTCACCCACAGGGGTAACTGAAGCTTTCTTT.

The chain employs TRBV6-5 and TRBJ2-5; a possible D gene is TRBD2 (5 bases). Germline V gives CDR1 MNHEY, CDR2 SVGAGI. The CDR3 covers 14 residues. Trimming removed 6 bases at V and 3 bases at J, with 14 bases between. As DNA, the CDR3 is TGTGCCAGCAGCCTCCGGGAAGTGGAAGAGACCCAGTACTTC. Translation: CASSLREVEETQYF.

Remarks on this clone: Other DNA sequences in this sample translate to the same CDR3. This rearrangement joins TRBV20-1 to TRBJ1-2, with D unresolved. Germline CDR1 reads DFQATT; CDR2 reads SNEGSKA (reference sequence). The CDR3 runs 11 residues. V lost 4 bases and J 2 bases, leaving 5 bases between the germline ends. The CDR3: CSANRNYGYTF. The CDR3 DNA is TGCAGTGCTAACCGAAACTATGGCTACACCTTC.

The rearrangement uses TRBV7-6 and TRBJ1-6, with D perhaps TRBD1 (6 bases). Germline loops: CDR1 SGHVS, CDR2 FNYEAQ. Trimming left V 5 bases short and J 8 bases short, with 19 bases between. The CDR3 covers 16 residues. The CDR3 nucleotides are TGTGCCAGCAGCCCGGCTTCGGGGGGCGTTTATTCACCCCTCCACTTT. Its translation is CASSPASGGVYSPLHF.

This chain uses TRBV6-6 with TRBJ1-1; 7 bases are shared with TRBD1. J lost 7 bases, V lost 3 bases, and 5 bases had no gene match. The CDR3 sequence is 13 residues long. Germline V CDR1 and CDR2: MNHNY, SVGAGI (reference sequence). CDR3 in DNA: TGTGCCAGCAGTTATACAGGGGCGGTTGAAGCTTTCTTT. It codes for CASSYTGAVEAFF.

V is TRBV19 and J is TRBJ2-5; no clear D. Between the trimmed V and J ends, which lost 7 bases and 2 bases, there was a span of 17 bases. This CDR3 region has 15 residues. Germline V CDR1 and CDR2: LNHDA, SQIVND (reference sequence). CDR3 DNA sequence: TGTGCCAGTACCCCCTCGGGCAGTAGACAAGAGACCCAGTACTTC. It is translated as CASTPSGSRQETQYF.

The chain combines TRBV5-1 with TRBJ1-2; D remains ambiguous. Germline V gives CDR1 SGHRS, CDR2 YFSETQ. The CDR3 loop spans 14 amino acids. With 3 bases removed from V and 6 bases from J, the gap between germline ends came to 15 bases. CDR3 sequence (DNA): TGCGCCAGCAGCTGGAAGGGCGACGTGGATGGCTACACCTTC. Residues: CASSWKGDVDGYTF.

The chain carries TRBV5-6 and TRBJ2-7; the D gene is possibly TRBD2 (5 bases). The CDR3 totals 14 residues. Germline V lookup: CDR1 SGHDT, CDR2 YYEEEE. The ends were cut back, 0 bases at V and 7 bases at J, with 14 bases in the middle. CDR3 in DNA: TGTGCCAGCAGCTTGGCACTAGTGATTGGGGAGCAGTACTTC. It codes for CASSLALVIGEQYF.

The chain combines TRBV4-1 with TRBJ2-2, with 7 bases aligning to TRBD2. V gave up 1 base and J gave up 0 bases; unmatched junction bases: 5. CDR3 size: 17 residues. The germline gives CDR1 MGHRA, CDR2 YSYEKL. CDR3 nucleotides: TGCGCCAGCAGCCAAGTCCCTGCGGGAGCGAACACCGGGGAGCTGTTTTTT. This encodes CASSQVPAGANTGELFF.

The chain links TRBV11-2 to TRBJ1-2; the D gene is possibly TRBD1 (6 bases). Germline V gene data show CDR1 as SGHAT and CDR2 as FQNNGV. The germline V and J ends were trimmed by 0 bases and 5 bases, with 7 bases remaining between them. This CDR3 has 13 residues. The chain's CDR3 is CASSLEGGYGYTF. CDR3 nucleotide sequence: TGTGCCAGCAGCTTAGAAGGGGGATATGGCTACACCTTC.